These 16 T cell receptor beta chains were all obtained from the same sample, sequenced in a study of OX40 agonist ivuxolimab in advanced cancers. TCRdb's copy holds only in-frame clones and misses some; the assay was immunoSEQ multiplex PCR. The profile shows over 100,000 clones, 75% to 90% of them singletons. The sample consisted of CD4+ or CD8+ T cells sorted from blood, taken in a trial of the OX40 agonist ivuxolimab. The receptors were sampled from an adult with an advanced solid tumor such as melanoma, head and neck, liver or kidney cancer.

The rearrangement uses TRBV19 and TRBJ2-3, with 9 bases aligning to TRBD1. The V segment lost 6 bases and the J segment 11 bases; nucleotides outside the gene matches: 21. This CDR3 has 17 residues. CDR1 is LNHDA, CDR2 SQIVND, per germline (reference sequence). The CDR3 coding sequence is TGTGCCAGTAGCCTCCCCGACGGGACAGGGCGGTTAAGGGGGCAGTATTTT. This translates into CASSLPDGTGRLRGQYF.

V gene TRBV4-1 combines with J gene TRBJ2-7, with 10 positions matching TRBD1. The CDR3 has 15 residues. Germline V lookup: CDR1 MGHRA, CDR2 YSYEKL. V lost 4 bases to trimming and J lost 5 bases; unmatched junction nucleotides: 8. CDR3 DNA: TGCGCCAGCAGCCCCCGGGACAGGGGAATCCACGAGCAGTACTTC. Its protein product is CASSPRDRGIHEQYF.

This clone was found a few times. This sequence joins TRBV11-1 and TRBJ1-2; 8 bases align to TRBD1. This CDR3 comprises 12 residues. Trimming took 4 bases from V and 14 from J; bases not matched to a gene: 9. The germline CDR1 and CDR2 sequences are SGHAT and FQDESV (reference sequence). The CDR3 spells CASSSQGAEKTF. The CDR3 nucleotides read TGTGCCAGCAGCTCTCAGGGGGCCGAGAAAACCTTC.

The V and J genes are TRBV28 and TRBJ1-4; D uncertain. Trimming removed 2 bases from V and 0 bases from J, with 10 bases in between. CDR3 length: 16 amino acids. Germline V CDR1 and CDR2: MDHEN, SYDVKM. The chain's CDR3 is CASSLTGSATNEKLFF. In DNA form, the CDR3 reads TGTGCCAGCAGTTTAACGGGATCTGCAACTAATGAAAAACTGTTTTTT.

The chain links TRBV18 to TRBJ2-7, with TRBD1 as a possible D gene (6 bases). V lost 5 bases, J lost 4 bases, and 12 bases lay in between. Germline V gene lookup returns CDR1 KGHSH and CDR2 LQKENI. This CDR3 has 13 residues. CDR3 in DNA: TGTGCCAGCTCATTCGGGACACTTTACGAGCAGTACTTC. Its translation: CASSFGTLYEQYF.

The CDR3, as DNA: TGTGCCAGCAGCCCCCCAGGGCCCGGAAACACCATATATTTT. Translation gives CASSPPGPGNTIYF. V and J are TRBV7-2 and TRBJ1-3; D perhaps matches TRBD1 (5 bases). Trimming left V 5 bases short and J 4 bases short, with 12 bases between. Germline CDR1 SGHTA, CDR2 FQGNSA. The CDR3 is 14 residues long.

V usage is TRBV5-6 and J usage is TRBJ1-6; maybe TRBD1 (5 bases). The CDR3 totals 12 residues. The V end lost 5 bases, the J end lost 10 bases, and 10 bases lay between the germline ends. Germline V gene data show CDR1 as SGHDT and CDR2 as YYEEEE. CDR3 loop: CASSRGPSPLHF. The CDR3 nucleotides read TGTGCCAGCAGTAGGGGACCCTCACCCCTCCACTTT.

The chain has TRBV10-3 and TRBJ2-1, with D unresolved. V lost 4 bases to trimming and J lost 6 bases, with 13 bases between them. Germline CDR1 ENHRY, CDR2 SYGVKD. The CDR3 runs 14 residues. The CDR3 DNA is TGTGCCATCAGTGGGCAGGTCCTCCGCAATGAGCAGTTCTTC. This codes for CAISGQVLRNEQFF.

This clone was seen a few times. The J gene is TRBJ1-1, the V gene TRBV13; no reliable D call. Germline CDR1 and CDR2: PRHDT and FYEKMQ (reference sequence). V was shortened by 6 bases and J by 0 bases, with 2 bases between the two germline ends. The CDR3 loop spans 11 amino acids. The CDR3 here is CASSLNTEAFF. For the CDR3, the DNA is TGTGCCAGCAGTCTGAACACTGAAGCTTTCTTT.

This clone showed up just once. CDR3 loop: CASSRQTGGLYNEQFF. CDR3 coding DNA: TGTGCCAGTAGTCGACAAACAGGGGGCCTCTACAATGAGCAGTTCTTC. The chain employs TRBV19 and TRBJ2-1; 9 nucleotides agree with TRBD1. The CDR3 length is 16 residues. V shed 5 bases, J shed 3 bases, and the junction held 8 bases outside the gene matches. Germline V gives CDR1 LNHDA, CDR2 SQIVND (reference sequence).

The table lists this clone with a few counts. The chain recombines TRBV18 with TRBJ1-1; 7 positions agree with TRBD1. Per the germline V gene, CDR1 is KGHSH and CDR2 is LQKENI. This CDR3 comprises 14 residues. The J segment lost 0 bases and the V segment lost 3 bases, leaving 1 base of the junction unmatched. Here the CDR3 DNA reads TGTGCCAGCTCACCGGGACAGCTGAACACTGAAGCTTTCTTT. It is translated as CASSPGQLNTEAFF.

This clone showed up just a few times. The V gene is TRBV28, the J gene TRBJ1-1, with D possibly being TRBD1 (6 bases). V dropped 8 bases and J dropped 0 bases, with 10 bases sitting between them. CDR1 is MDHEN, CDR2 SYDVKM, per germline. This CDR3 has 13 amino acids. The CDR3 reads CASPDSMNTEAFF. The CDR3 nucleotides are TGTGCCAGCCCGGACAGTATGAACACTGAAGCTTTCTTT.

This clone showed up just once. This chain links TRBV19 with TRBJ1-5, with D possibly being TRBD1 (5 bases). CDR3 length equals 15 residues. CDR1 is LNHDA and CDR2 is SQIVND in the germline V gene (reference sequence). Trimming removed 4 bases at V and 4 bases at J, with 14 bases between. CDR3 amino acids: CASSNSGTINQPQHF. The CDR3 DNA reads as TGTGCCAGTAGTAACTCCGGGACTATAAATCAGCCCCAGCATTTT.

The chain carries TRBV28 and TRBJ2-3; possible D gene TRBD1, 6 bases. The CDR3 spans 15 residues. Germline CDR1 is MDHEN and CDR2 is SYDVKM. V lost 6 bases and J lost 0, with 13 bases in between. CDR3 bases: TGTGCCAGCAGCAGCGGACAGTTTAGCACAGATACGCAGTATTTT. Translation gives CASSSGQFSTDTQYF.

The chain uses TRBV18 and TRBJ2-5, with 8 bases lining up with TRBD2. The length of the CDR3 is 15 residues. Germline CDR1 is KGHSH and CDR2 is LQKENI. V lost 0 bases to trimming and J lost 2 bases; unmatched junction nucleotides: 2. CDR3 residues: CASSPPSGEQETQYF. The CDR3 nucleotides read TGTGCCAGCTCACCACCTAGCGGGGAACAAGAGACCCAGTACTTC.

This clone was seen once. The chain has TRBV5-5 and TRBJ1-6, with 9 bases identical to TRBD1. The CDR3 has 16 residues. In germline, CDR1 is SGHKS, CDR2 YYEKEE (reference sequence). J was trimmed by 6 bases and V by 4 bases; bases with no gene match: 8. Here the CDR3 reads CASSLLRQGGNSPLHF. The DNA of the CDR3 is TGTGCCAGCAGCCTACTGCGACAGGGGGGTAATTCACCCCTCCACTTT.